This T cell receptor (beta chain) was recorded in a study of a mutant IDH1 vaccine in newly diagnosed glioma. Across the study: Pretreatment consisted of radiotherapy, temozolomide, or both, with most receiving both.

Generated by immunoSEQ multiplex PCR, the TCRdb table keeps only in-frame clones and is missing some. The sample yields approximately 79,000 clones, approximately 85% seen once. This clone was found once. Its antigen is still unknown. CDR3 length: 12 residues. Germline CDR1 and CDR2: SGHDT and YYEEEE. Trimming left V 0 bases short and J 3 bases short, with 4 bases between. Stated time point: week 23, last vaccination. Every single dose of the vaccine, 300 ug of mutant IDH1 20-mer peptide, came with topical imiquimod. The specimen was PBMCs, collected from a glioma patient whose treatment included an IDH1 peptide vaccine. The V and J genes are TRBV5-6 and TRBJ2-7; D gene uncertain. This receptor was obtained from a woman aged 45-65 years with glioma. The CDR3 here is CASSLGFYEQYF. DNA of the CDR3: TGTGCCAGCAGCTTGGGCTTCTACGAGCAGTACTTC.